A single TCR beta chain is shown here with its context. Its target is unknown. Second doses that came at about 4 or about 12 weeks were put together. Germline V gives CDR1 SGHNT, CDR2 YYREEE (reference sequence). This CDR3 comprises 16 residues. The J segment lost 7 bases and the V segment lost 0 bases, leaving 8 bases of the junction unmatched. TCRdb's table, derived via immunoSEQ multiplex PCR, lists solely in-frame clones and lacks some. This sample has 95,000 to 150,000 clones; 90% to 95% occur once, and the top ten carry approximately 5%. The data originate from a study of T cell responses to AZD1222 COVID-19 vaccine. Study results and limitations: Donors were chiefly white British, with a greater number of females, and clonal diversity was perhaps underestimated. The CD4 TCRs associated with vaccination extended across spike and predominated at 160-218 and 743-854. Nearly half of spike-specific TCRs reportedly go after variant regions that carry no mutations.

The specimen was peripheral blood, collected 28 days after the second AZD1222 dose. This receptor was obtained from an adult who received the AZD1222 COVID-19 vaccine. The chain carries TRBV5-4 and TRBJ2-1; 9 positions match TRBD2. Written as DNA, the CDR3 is TGTGCCAGCAGCTTGGCTGCGGGAGGGCCGCTGAATGAGCAGTTCTTC. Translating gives CASSLAAGGPLNEQFF. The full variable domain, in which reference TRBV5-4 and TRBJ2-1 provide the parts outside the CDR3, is ETGVTQSPTHLIKTRGQQVTLRCSSQSGHNTVSWYQQALGQGPQFIFQYYREEENGRGNFPPRFSGLQFPNYSSELNVNALELDDSALYLCASSLAAGGPLNEQFFGPGTRLTVL.